The 27 T cell receptor beta chains below were found in one sample sequenced in a study of cytomegalovirus exposure and HLA in healthy donors. A multiplex PCR was run with 60 Vbeta primers and 13 Jbeta primers. TCRdb's table, derived via immunoSEQ multiplex PCR, lists solely in-frame clones and lacks some. The sample comprises roughly 110,000 clones, under 70% of which are singletons, and around 8.2% rests with the top ten. Sequencing was done on a sample of PBMCs. These receptors were collected from a man under 40 in good health and CMV-seropositive.

The J gene is TRBJ2-7, the V gene TRBV30, with 7 bases fitting TRBD1. The CDR3 is 14 amino acids. V lost 1 base to trimming and J lost 0 bases; unmatched junction nucleotides: 3. From germline, CDR1 is GTSNPN and CDR2 SVGIG (reference sequence). In DNA form, the CDR3 reads TGTGCCTGGAGTGGACAGGGAAGCTCCTACGAGCAGTACTTC. Its translation: CAWSGQGSSYEQYF.

The chain recombines TRBV9 with TRBJ1-2; TRBD1 agrees at 11 bases. The germline V gene encodes CDR1 SGDLS and CDR2 YYNGEE. This CDR3 has 15 residues. V dropped 3 bases and J dropped 7; count of bases not matched to a gene: 8. CDR3 in amino acids: CASSAQGQGASGYTF. The CDR3 DNA reads TGTGCCAGCAGCGCCCAAGGACAGGGGGCATCTGGCTACACCTTC.

This chain joins TRBV29-1 and TRBJ2-1, with D perhaps matching TRBD2 (6 bases). The V gene's germline CDR1 is SQVTM and CDR2 ANQGSEA. The CDR3 has 14 residues. V lost 2 bases and J lost 7, with 15 bases in between. Here the CDR3 reads CSVERGGPKNEQFF. The CDR3 region has the DNA TGCAGCGTTGAACGCGGAGGGCCTAAAAATGAGCAGTTCTTC.

This clone was seen a few times. J is TRBJ1-5 and V is TRBV5-6; tentatively, D is TRBD1 (5 bases). The germline V gene encodes CDR1 SGHDT and CDR2 YYEEEE. The CDR3 contains 15 residues. The V end lost 2 bases, the J end lost 5 bases, and 14 bases lay between the germline ends. The CDR3: CASSFDPGGDQPQHF. The CDR3 nucleotides are TGTGCCAGCAGCTTTGATCCGGGAGGGGATCAGCCCCAGCATTTT.

V and J are TRBV2 and TRBJ2-6; D gene unclear. The V gene lost 2 bases and the J gene lost 0 bases, with 11 bases spanning the gap. This CDR3 has 17 residues. CDR1 and CDR2 from the germline V gene are SNHLY and FYNNEI. CDR3 loop: CASSESTPRSGANVLTF. The CDR3 DNA follows: TGTGCCAGCAGTGAATCCACACCCCGCTCTGGGGCCAACGTCCTGACTTTC.

This chain joins TRBV4-1 and TRBJ2-3; D uncertain. The germline gives CDR1 MGHRA, CDR2 YSYEKL. Trimming pared 0 bases from V and 13 bases from J, leaving 11 bases between. There are 12 residues in the CDR3. DNA for the CDR3: TGCGCCAGCAGCCAAGATCCCCACAACAAGTATTTT. As protein: CASSQDPHNKYF.

The V and J genes are TRBV4-1 and TRBJ1-3; D is undetermined. The CDR3 consists of 15 residues. Between the trimmed V and J ends, which lost 1 base and 0 bases, there was a span of 7 bases. Germline V gene data show CDR1 as MGHRA and CDR2 as YSYEKL. The CDR3: CASSQGRDSGNTIYF. The CDR3 bases are TGCGCCAGCAGCCAAGGGAGGGACTCTGGAAACACCATATATTTT.

The chain carries TRBV2 and TRBJ1-2; D not resolved. The V end was cut by 8 bases, the J end by 2 bases, with 9 bases between. The germline gives CDR1 SNHLY, CDR2 FYNNEI. The CDR3 runs to 12 residues. The CDR3 loop is CASGERNYGYTF. The CDR3 DNA reads TGTGCCAGCGGGGAGCGGAACTATGGCTACACCTTC.

The V call is TRBV6-1, the J call TRBJ1-3; no clear D gene. Looked up from germline, CDR1 is MNHNS and CDR2 is SASEGT. The V end was cut by 2 bases, the J end by 0 bases, with 8 bases between. The CDR3 totals 15 residues. The CDR3 nucleotides read TGTGCCAGCAGTGAAATGAGCTACTCTGGAAACACCATATATTTT. This codes for CASSEMSYSGNTIYF.

The chain employs TRBV19 and TRBJ1-5; D ambiguous. V was trimmed by 5 bases and J by 3 bases, leaving 14 bases between them. This CDR3 region has 15 residues. The germline gives CDR1 LNHDA, CDR2 SQIVND (reference sequence). The CDR3 nucleotides read TGTGCCAGTAGTCTCTATCGGGGTTCCAATCAGCCCCAGCATTTT. Translated: CASSLYRGSNQPQHF.

This chain connects TRBV30 to TRBJ2-1; 12 nucleotides line up with TRBD2. The CDR3 runs 19 residues. The V gene end was trimmed by 4 bases and the J gene end by 5 bases; junction bases not matched to a gene: 18. Germline V CDR1 and CDR2: GTSNPN, SVGIG (reference sequence). CDR3 DNA sequence: TGTGCCTGGACCCTAAGGCTAGCGGGGGGGCTTGGGACAGACAATGAGCAGTTCTTC. Translating gives CAWTLRLAGGLGTDNEQFF.

The chain carries TRBV7-2 and TRBJ2-7; the match to TRBD2 covers 10 bases. J gave up 1 base and V 5 bases, and 5 bases lay outside the gene matches. Germline V gene lookup returns CDR1 SGHTA and CDR2 FQGNSA. The CDR3 spans 15 residues. The CDR3 is CASSALAGASYEQYV. DNA for the CDR3: TGTGCCAGCAGCGCGCTAGCGGGAGCTTCCTACGAGCAGTACGTC.

The chain links TRBV7-2 to TRBJ2-3; 10 positions agree with TRBD2. The CDR3 runs to 16 residues. From germline, CDR1 is SGHTA and CDR2 FQGNSA. Trimming cost V 1 base and J 0 bases; bases outside gene matches: 1. DNA for the CDR3: TGTGCCAGCAGCTTAGAGACTAGCGGGAGCACAGATACGCAGTATTTT. Encoded protein: CASSLETSGSTDTQYF.

This rearrangement joins TRBV19 to TRBJ1-2, with 7 nucleotides matching TRBD1. The V gene's germline CDR1 is LNHDA and CDR2 SQIVND (reference sequence). The CDR3 sequence is 15 residues long. The trim removed 2 bases at V and 4 bases at J, leaving 7 bases unmatched. CDR3 amino acids: CASSILQTGSYGYTF. The CDR3 DNA follows: TGTGCCAGTAGTATACTGCAGACAGGGAGCTATGGCTACACCTTC.

The chain uses TRBV28 and TRBJ1-1; D is unresolved. CDR3 length: 17 residues. Trimming left V 3 bases short and J 12 bases short, with 29 bases between. Germline CDR1 MDHEN, CDR2 SYDVKM. The CDR3 region has the DNA TGTGCCAGCAGTTTGCCAACTTCCGGAGAGGCTTTCCGAAAAACTTTCTTT. Translated: CASSLPTSGEAFRKTFF.

The table lists this clone with a count of one. The CDR3 here is CSVLYQPQHF. DNA for the CDR3: TGCAGCGTTTTATATCAGCCCCAGCATTTT. The J gene is TRBJ1-5, the V gene TRBV29-1, with D hard to call. This CDR3 is 10 amino acids long. Germline CDR1 and CDR2: SQVTM and ANQGSEA. The germline V and J ends were trimmed by 5 bases and 5 bases, with 4 bases remaining between them.

The V gene is TRBV30, the J gene TRBJ1-2; TRBD1 agrees at 7 bases. CDR1 and CDR2 (germline): GTSNPN, SVGIG (reference sequence). There are 14 residues in the CDR3. The V segment lost 4 bases and the J segment 2 bases; nucleotides outside the gene matches: 7. Here the CDR3 reads CAWTILGQNYGYTF. The CDR3 nucleotides read TGTGCCTGGACGATATTGGGACAGAACTATGGCTACACCTTC.

The CDR3 reads CASSFQGASNQPQHF. DNA for the CDR3: TGTGCCAGCAGTTTTCAGGGGGCGAGCAATCAGCCCCAGCATTTT. The chain combines TRBV27 with TRBJ1-5, with 8 bases fitting TRBD1. Germline assignment: CDR1 MNHEY and CDR2 SMNVEV (reference sequence). The CDR3 runs 15 residues. The V gene end was trimmed by 3 bases and the J gene end by 1 base; junction bases not matched to a gene: 2.

The J gene is TRBJ1-4, the V gene TRBV5-6; 7 positions match TRBD1. The ends lost 0 bases at V and 7 bases at J; junction bases unmatched: 18. CDR3 length equals 19 residues. Germline CDR1 SGHDT, CDR2 YYEEEE. The CDR3 coding sequence is TGTGCCAGCAGCTTGGCCGGAAGAAGGAACCGGGACAGTCTTGAAAAACTGTTTTTT. Residues: CASSLAGRRNRDSLEKLFF.

V and J are TRBV10-3 and TRBJ1-2, with a weak D call TRBD1 (5 bases). This CDR3 comprises 18 residues. Germline V gene data show CDR1 as ENHRY and CDR2 as SYGVKD. V lost 0 bases to trimming and J lost 7 bases, with 24 bases between them. The chain's CDR3 is CAISESRASIDRIRGYTF. Here the CDR3 DNA reads TGTGCCATCAGTGAGTCGAGAGCTTCTATAGACAGAATTCGTGGCTACACCTTC.

This rearrangement joins TRBV21-1 to TRBJ2-1; no check of the table's D call, TRBD1, against the DNA was made. TRBV21-1 is marked as a pseudogene. The CDR3 spans 12 residues. The CDR3 reads CASSKKGNEQFF. For the CDR3, the DNA is TGTGCCAGCAGCAAAAAGGGGAATGAGCAGTTCTTC.

The V and J genes are TRBV7-6 and TRBJ1-5; D gene uncertain. From germline, CDR1 is SGHVS and CDR2 FNYEAQ. The CDR3 totals 15 residues. Trimming pared 4 bases from V and 4 bases from J, leaving 14 bases between. The CDR3 sequence: CASSSSFGPNQPQHF. The DNA of the CDR3 is TGTGCCAGCAGCTCCTCATTTGGGCCGAATCAGCCCCAGCATTTT.

Only one count was recorded for this clone. The rearrangement joins TRBV13 to TRBJ1-2, with 8 bases fitting TRBD1. The CDR3 has 15 residues. Germline V gene sequence: CDR1 PRHDT, CDR2 FYEKMQ (reference sequence). V shed 4 bases and J 4 bases; nucleotides not matched to a gene: 8. The CDR3 coding sequence is TGTGCCAGCAGCTCCGGGACAGGAGGTCCCTATGGCTACACCTTC. Protein sequence: CASSSGTGGPYGYTF.

This clone was seen only a few times. V and J are TRBV5-6 and TRBJ2-7; 8 nucleotides align to TRBD1. Germline V CDR1 and CDR2: SGHDT, YYEEEE. V lost 5 bases, J lost 1 base, and 8 bases stayed unmatched. This CDR3 region has 15 residues. The CDR3 DNA is TGTGCCAGCAGGACCCGGACAGGGTTATCCTACGAGCAGTACTTC. Its translation is CASRTRTGLSYEQYF.

The gene calls are TRBV5-1 and TRBJ1-1, with 12 bases aligning to TRBD1. The CDR3 totals 14 residues. The J segment lost 5 bases and the V segment lost 3 bases, leaving 2 bases of the junction unmatched. Per germline, CDR1 SGHRS and CDR2 YFSETQ. In DNA form, the CDR3 reads TGCGCCAGCAGCTGGGACAGGGGGCCAACTGAAGCTTTCTTT. Translated, it gives CASSWDRGPTEAFF.

V usage is TRBV30 and J usage is TRBJ1-1; the match to TRBD1 covers 8 bases. Germline V gene lookup returns CDR1 GTSNPN and CDR2 SVGIG (reference sequence). Losses at the gene ends were 2 bases for V and 0 bases for J; bases not matched to a gene: 14. The CDR3 length is 18 residues. CDR3 nucleotides: TGTGCCTGGAGTCCCCGATGGACAGGGCCTAGCCTGAACACTGAAGCTTTCTTT. Translating it yields CAWSPRWTGPSLNTEAFF.

This chain links TRBV6-1 with TRBJ1-6, with 8 bases aligning to TRBD1. The CDR3 has 13 amino acids. Unmatched junction bases numbered 3, after V lost 4 bases and J lost 10 bases. In germline, CDR1 is MNHNS, CDR2 SASEGT. CDR3: CASSAGGTSPLHF. DNA for the CDR3: TGTGCCAGCAGTGCAGGGGGCACATCACCCCTCCACTTT.